The 30 T cell receptor beta chains below were found in one sample sequenced in a study of blood T cell repertoires in COVID-19. Assay used: immunoSEQ multiplex PCR; TCRdb lists only in-frame clones, some missing. The sample yields nearly 50,000 clones, approximately 90% seen once. Input material: peripheral blood. These receptors were taken from a man between 40 and 49 years old with active COVID-19.

The V and J genes are TRBV30 and TRBJ2-3; D is unresolved. CDR3 length: 18 amino acids. CDR1 is GTSNPN and CDR2 is SVGIG in the germline V gene (reference sequence). V was pared by 0 bases and J by 0 bases, with 19 bases between. The CDR3, as DNA: TGTGCCTGGAGTGTACGAGGAGCACACCGTTCTAGCACAGATACGCAGTATTTT. Its translation: CAWSVRGAHRSSTDTQYF.

This sequence joins TRBV27 and TRBJ2-1; TRBD1 might be the D (6 bases). CDR1 is MNHEY and CDR2 is SMNVEV in the germline V gene (reference sequence). Trimming left V 5 bases short and J 9 bases short, with 11 bases between. There are 12 residues in the CDR3. The CDR3 DNA reads TGTGCCAGCAGTCCGACAGGTCCTGAGCAGTTCTTC. Translated, it gives CASSPTGPEQFF.

The chain links TRBV30 to TRBJ1-1; TRBD1 might be the D (6 bases). The V end lost 7 bases, the J end lost 0 bases, and 9 bases lay between the germline ends. CDR1 GTSNPN and CDR2 SVGIG come from the germline V gene (reference sequence). The CDR3 sequence is 12 residues long. The CDR3 loop reads CASPGVNTEAFF. The DNA of the CDR3 is TGTGCCTCCCCAGGGGTGAACACTGAAGCTTTCTTT.

The rearrangement joins TRBV19 to TRBJ1-3; no clear D. The ends were cut back, 6 bases at V and 2 bases at J, with 11 bases in the middle. There are 14 residues in the CDR3. CDR1 and CDR2 from the germline V gene are LNHDA and SQIVND (reference sequence). The CDR3 loop reads CASRQHTAGNTIYF. In DNA, the CDR3 is TGTGCCAGTAGGCAACATACCGCTGGAAACACCATATATTTT. Based on the CDR3 plus reference TRBV19 and TRBJ1-3, the full variable domain is DGGITQSPKYLFRKEGQNVTLSCEQNLNHDAMYWYRQDPGQGLRLIYYSQIVNDFQKGDIAEGYSVSREKKESFPLTVTSAQKNPTAFYLCASRQHTAGNTIYFGEGSWLTVV.

The chain recombines TRBV29-1 with TRBJ1-1, with 7 bases aligning to TRBD1. The CDR3 covers 15 residues. Germline V CDR1 and CDR2: SQVTM, ANQGSEA. The trim removed 6 bases at V and 4 bases at J, leaving 14 bases unmatched. The CDR3 region is CSVASTGARGTEAFF. CDR3 DNA sequence: TGCAGCGTAGCGAGCACAGGGGCCAGGGGCACTGAAGCTTTCTTT.

The chain has TRBV30 and TRBJ2-7; 11 nucleotides agree with TRBD1. V shed 5 bases, J shed 2 bases, and the junction held 11 bases outside the gene matches. Germline-derived CDR1 and CDR2 are GTSNPN and SVGIG (reference sequence). The CDR3 runs 16 residues. CDR3 amino acids: CAWRRGGGQGAYEQYF. Written as DNA, the CDR3 is TGTGCCTGGCGCCGCGGGGGGGGACAGGGGGCCTACGAGCAGTACTTC.

The rearrangement joins TRBV27 to TRBJ2-5; tentatively, D is TRBD2 (5 bases). The V and J ends lost 5 bases and 5 bases respectively, with 18 bases between them. The CDR3 is 15 residues long. Germline V lookup: CDR1 MNHEY, CDR2 SMNVEV (reference sequence). The CDR3 spells CASSAEAAGRETQYF. DNA for the CDR3: TGTGCCAGCAGTGCCGAGGCTGCGGGCAGGGAGACCCAGTACTTC.

V usage is TRBV19 and J usage is TRBJ1-6, with a tentative D call TRBD1 (6 bases). This CDR3 has 15 residues. Trimming removed 5 bases from V and 5 bases from J, with 13 bases in between. Germline V gene lookup returns CDR1 LNHDA and CDR2 SQIVND (reference sequence). CDR3 amino acids: CASSDSAGDNSPLHF. CDR3 in DNA: TGTGCCAGTAGTGACTCGGCAGGGGATAATTCACCCCTCCACTTT. The variable domain in full, with the rest retrieved from reference TRBV19 and TRBJ1-6, is DGGITQSPKYLFRKEGQNVTLSCEQNLNHDAMYWYRQDPGQGLRLIYYSQIVNDFQKGDIAEGYSVSREKKESFPLTVTSAQKNPTAFYLCASSDSAGDNSPLHFGNGTRLTVT.

This clone is a singleton in its sample. This chain links TRBV6-5 with TRBJ2-1, with TRBD2 matching 8 bases. This CDR3 is built from 14 residues. Germline CDR1 MNHEY, CDR2 SVGAGI. V shed 6 bases and J 6 bases; nucleotides not matched to a gene: 7. CDR3 coding DNA: TGTGCCAGCAGCCTCGTCCTAGCGGGCAATGAGCAGTTCTTC. Protein sequence: CASSLVLAGNEQFF.

In nucleotides, the CDR3 is TGTGCCAGCAGCTTACTGGACAGCCTCCCGTTCTTC. This sequence encodes CASSLLDSLPFF. The chain uses TRBV7-2 and TRBJ2-1, with D perhaps matching TRBD1 (6 bases). Germline lookup yields CDR1 SGHTA and CDR2 FQGNSA. This CDR3 is 12 amino acids long. The germline V and J ends were trimmed by 2 bases and 15 bases, with 14 bases remaining between them.

The chain employs TRBV11-2 and TRBJ2-7; no clear D gene. Germline CDR1 and CDR2: SGHAT and FQNNGV. Trimming shortened V by 3 bases and J by 3 bases, and 6 bases separated the two germline ends. The CDR3 length is 12 residues. The CDR3 DNA reads as TGTGCCAGCAGCTTTACCAGCTACGAGCAGTACTTC. It codes for CASSFTSYEQYF. Based on the CDR3 plus reference TRBV11-2 and TRBJ2-7, the full variable domain is EAGVAQSPRYKIIEKRQSVAFWCNPISGHATLYWYQQILGQGPKLLIQFQNNGVVDDSQLPKDRFSAERLKGVDSTLKIQPAKLEDSAVYLCASSFTSYEQYFGPGTRLTVT.

The chain joins TRBV28 to TRBJ2-1, with D possibly matching TRBD2 (6 bases). V lost 3 bases, J lost 6 bases, and 15 bases lay in between. CDR3 size: 15 residues. Germline CDR1 reads MDHEN; CDR2 reads SYDVKM. The CDR3 nucleotides read TGTGCCAGCAGTTTGCCGACTAGTAGGGTCAATGAGCAGTTCTTC. Its translation: CASSLPTSRVNEQFF.

The chain links TRBV6-1 to TRBJ1-6; D call uncertain. Germline V gene sequence: CDR1 MNHNS, CDR2 SASEGT. The length of the CDR3 is 14 residues. V was cut by 0 bases and J by 11 bases, with 11 bases left in between. CDR3 amino acids: CASSEAEGEAPLHF. CDR3 in DNA: TGTGCCAGCAGTGAAGCGGAGGGTGAGGCACCCCTCCACTTT.

The J gene is TRBJ1-3, the V gene TRBV21-1; the table's D call, TRBD1, was not checked against the DNA. TRBV21-1 is given as a pseudogene. The CDR3 is made up of 16 amino acids. DNA of the CDR3: TGTGCCAGCAGCGCCCTAACAGGAAGCTCTGGAAACACCATATATTTT. Encoded protein: CASSALTGSSGNTIYF.

J is TRBJ2-6 and V is TRBV28; 8 bases line up with TRBD1. The V and J ends lost 6 bases and 0 bases, in that order; junction bases with no gene match: 16. This CDR3 has 20 amino acids. The germline V gene has CDR1 MDHEN and CDR2 SYDVKM. CDR3 nucleotide sequence: TGTGCCAGCAGACGATCCGGACCCGGGACAGGTGTCTCTGGGGCCAACGTCCTGACTTTC. Its protein product is CASRRSGPGTGVSGANVLTF.

This chain uses TRBV6-5 with TRBJ2-1, with 9 nucleotides matching TRBD2. The CDR3 length is 14 residues. Germline lookup yields CDR1 MNHEY and CDR2 SVGAGI. Trimming at V came to 7 bases and at J to 7 bases, leaving 8 bases not matched to a gene. The CDR3 DNA sequence: TGTGCCAGCACCCGATTAGCGGGAGAAAATGAGCAGTTCTTC. It specifies CASTRLAGENEQFF.

V is TRBV20-1 and J is TRBJ2-3, with D hard to call. Per germline, CDR1 DFQATT and CDR2 SNEGSKA (reference sequence). CDR3 length: 11 residues. V was pared by 6 bases and J by 11 bases, with 15 bases between. The CDR3 is CSACVCPKQYF. CDR3 coding DNA: TGCAGTGCCTGCGTATGCCCTAAGCAGTATTTT.

V usage is TRBV5-1 and J usage is TRBJ2-5; D perhaps matches TRBD2 (6 bases). CDR3 length equals 12 residues. The germline V gene encodes CDR1 SGHRS and CDR2 YFSETQ. V dropped 7 bases and J dropped 7 bases, with 14 bases sitting between them. In DNA, the CDR3 is TGCGCCAGCCGGGAGCCAGGAGGGACCCAGTACTTC. As protein: CASREPGGTQYF.

This clone was observed a handful of times. The chain is built from TRBV14 and TRBJ2-7, with a possible D match to TRBD1 (5 bases). V was trimmed by 3 bases and J by 7 bases, leaving 16 bases between them. In germline, CDR1 is SGHDN, CDR2 FVKESK. The CDR3 totals 14 residues. The CDR3 is CASSHDPGPKEQYF. CDR3 sequence (DNA): TGTGCCAGCAGCCATGACCCAGGGCCTAAAGAGCAGTACTTC.

This chain uses TRBV7-3 with TRBJ2-3; D gene uncertain. CDR1 is SGHTA, CDR2 FQGTGA, per germline. V lost 5 bases to trimming and J lost 0 bases, with 9 bases between them. The CDR3 has 14 amino acids. The chain's CDR3 is CASSLTASTDTQYF. The CDR3 DNA is TGTGCCAGCAGCCTGACTGCTAGCACAGATACGCAGTATTTT.

This chain uses TRBV5-1 with TRBJ1-3, with 8 bases matching TRBD1. With V trimmed by 0 bases and J by 3 bases, 2 bases remained unmatched. CDR1 is SGHRS, CDR2 YFSETQ, per germline. The CDR3 is made up of 15 amino acids. CDR3 nucleotides: TGCGCCAGCAGCTTGGGGGGGACAGGTGGAAACACCATATATTTT. This translates into CASSLGGTGGNTIYF.

The chain joins TRBV10-3 to TRBJ2-7, with 10 bases fitting TRBD1. CDR3 length equals 17 residues. CDR1 and CDR2 from the germline V gene are ENHRY and SYGVKD. With 6 bases clipped from V and 0 bases from J, the junction kept 11 bases outside the gene matches. CDR3 protein: CAISSGTGVPLSYEQYF. In nucleotides, the CDR3 is TGTGCCATCAGCTCCGGGACAGGGGTCCCCCTCTCCTACGAGCAGTACTTC.

V usage is TRBV29-1 and J usage is TRBJ1-1, with D uncertain. Germline V CDR1 and CDR2: SQVTM, ANQGSEA. The CDR3 has 11 residues. V lost 5 bases and J lost 1, with 5 bases in between. CDR3 loop: CSVRRNTEAFF. The CDR3 DNA reads as TGCAGCGTTCGGAGGAACACTGAAGCTTTCTTT.

This clone appeared a few times. The chain is built from TRBV10-3 and TRBJ2-3; 14 nucleotides match TRBD2. V trimming: 6 bases; J trimming: 3 bases; junction bases outside the gene matches: 5. The CDR3 runs to 16 residues. CDR1 and CDR2 (germline): ENHRY, SYGVKD. The CDR3 coding sequence is TGTGCCATCAGGGGACTAGCGGGAGAGTCGACAGATACGCAGTATTTT. It translates to CAIRGLAGESTDTQYF.

This chain connects TRBV7-9 to TRBJ1-4; no clear D. This CDR3 has 12 residues. V was shortened by 2 bases and J by 8 bases, with 6 bases between the two germline ends. Germline lookup yields CDR1 SEHNR and CDR2 FQNEAQ (reference sequence). CDR3 bases: TGTGCCAGCAGCTTATTAGCGGAAAAACTGTTTTTT. Amino acid sequence: CASSLLAEKLFF.

The chain joins TRBV6-5 to TRBJ2-3; unclear D gene. The germline V and J ends were trimmed by 0 bases and 5 bases, with 3 bases remaining between them. CDR3 length: 12 amino acids. From germline, CDR1 is MNHEY and CDR2 SVGAGI. CDR3 sequence reads: CASSYSRDTQYF. DNA for the CDR3: TGTGCCAGCAGTTACTCGAGAGATACGCAGTATTTT.

V usage is TRBV7-9 and J usage is TRBJ2-5; perhaps TRBD2 as D (5 bases). The CDR3 totals 14 residues. V gave up 2 bases and J gave up 1 base, with 8 bases separating them. Germline-derived CDR1 and CDR2 are SEHNR and FQNEAQ (reference sequence). The CDR3 DNA sequence: TGTGCCAGCAGCTTATCTAGCTTCCAAGAGACCCAGTACTTC. Amino acid sequence: CASSLSSFQETQYF. The whole variable domain, remainder taken from reference TRBV7-9 and TRBJ2-5, is DTGVSQNPRHKITKRGQNVTFRCDPISEHNRLYWYRQTLGQGPEFLTYFQNEAQLEKSRLLSDRFSAERPKGSFSTLEIQRTEQGDSAMYLCASSLSSFQETQYFGPGTRLLVL.

This rearrangement joins TRBV5-1 to TRBJ2-2; D gene unclear. Germline V gene data show CDR1 as SGHRS and CDR2 as YFSETQ. The length of the CDR3 is 16 residues. Deletions cut 1 base from V and 0 bases from J, with 10 bases between. CDR3 sequence: CASSLRGYANTGELFF. In nucleotides, the CDR3 is TGCGCCAGCAGCTTGCGCGGCTACGCGAACACCGGGGAGCTGTTTTTT. The full variable domain, completed using reference TRBV5-1 and TRBJ2-2, is KAGVTQTPRYLIKTRGQQVTLSCSPISGHRSVSWYQQTPGQGLQFLFEYFSETQRNKGNFPGRFSGRQFSNSRSEMNVSTLELGDSALYLCASSLRGYANTGELFFGEGSRLTVL.

This clone showed up just a few times. The CDR3 loop reads CASSFQGVNQPQHF. The CDR3 bases are TGTGCCAGCAGTTTCCAGGGCGTCAATCAGCCCCAGCATTTT. The chain recombines TRBV27 with TRBJ1-5; possible D gene TRBD1, 5 bases. Germline CDR1 and CDR2: MNHEY and SMNVEV (reference sequence). Trimming pared 3 bases from V and 3 bases from J, leaving 9 bases between. The CDR3 runs to 14 residues.

The rearrangement joins TRBV5-1 to TRBJ1-6; 9 bases map to TRBD1. Germline CDR1 SGHRS, CDR2 YFSETQ. CDR3 size: 15 residues. The junction had 7 bases not matched to a gene; V was cut back by 5 bases and J by 7 bases. CDR3 region: CASREDRGGNSPLHF. For the CDR3, the DNA is TGCGCCAGCAGGGAGGACAGGGGCGGAAATTCACCCCTCCACTTT.